A single sample gave rise to the 13 T cell receptor beta chains below, sequenced in a study of CD8+ T cells in alopecia areata. Isolated RNA was reverse transcribed into cDNA used as the sequencing template. Sequenced by immunoSEQ multiplex PCR; TCRdb stores in-frame clones only, minus some. The sample records hundreds of thousands of clones, about 68% being singletons. Sample: CD4+ T cells sorted from blood, taken at week 0. These receptors all come from a human donor with alopecia areata.

The V gene is TRBV6-5, the J gene TRBJ1-1; TRBD1 might be the D (6 bases). The germline CDR1 and CDR2 sequences are MNHEY and SVGAGI. The CDR3 loop spans 14 amino acids. Trimming stripped 6 bases from V and 1 base from J, with 12 bases between. The CDR3 loop is CASSLGQSNTEAFF. DNA for the CDR3: TGTGCCAGCAGCCTAGGACAGTCGAACACTGAAGCTTTCTTT.

The chain links TRBV7-9 to TRBJ2-7; D not resolved. V was shortened by 3 bases and J by 8 bases, with 20 bases between the two germline ends. CDR1 is SEHNR, CDR2 FQNEAQ, per germline (reference sequence). CDR3 length equals 15 residues. CDR3 in DNA: TGTGCCAGCAGCTTTGAGAACAACTGGGGTTTGAAGCAGTACTTC. This sequence encodes CASSFENNWGLKQYF. The complete variable domain, with remaining parts taken from reference TRBV7-9 and TRBJ2-7, reads DTGVSQNPRHKITKRGQNVTFRCDPISEHNRLYWYRQTLGQGPEFLTYFQNEAQLEKSRLLSDRFSAERPKGSFSTLEIQRTEQGDSAMYLCASSFENNWGLKQYFGPGTRLTVT.

This clone was detected a few times. The CDR3 reads CASSLRHNGELFF. The CDR3 coding sequence is TGTGCCAGCAGCTTACGGCACAACGGGGAGCTGTTTTTT. V usage is TRBV7-3 and J usage is TRBJ2-2, with no clear D. V was pared by 2 bases and J by 7 bases, with 8 bases between. The CDR3 runs to 13 residues. Germline assignment: CDR1 SGHTA and CDR2 FQGTGA.

This clone was detected only once. The chain has TRBV4-1 and TRBJ1-6, with D uncertain. The CDR3 is 18 amino acids. In germline, CDR1 is MGHRA, CDR2 YSYEKL. V was pared by 0 bases and J by 0 bases, with 12 bases between. The CDR3 DNA reads TGCGCCAGCAGCCAAGATCTTAGAGGGAGCTCCTATAATTCACCCCTCCACTTT. Its translation: CASSQDLRGSSYNSPLHF.

This sequence joins TRBV2 and TRBJ1-5; D gene unclear. The CDR3 is 13 amino acids. With 8 bases removed from V and 0 bases from J, the gap between germline ends came to 8 bases. Looked up from germline, CDR1 is SNHLY and CDR2 is FYNNEI. CDR3 residues: CASGPFSNQPQHF. The CDR3, as DNA: TGTGCCAGCGGGCCCTTTAGCAATCAGCCCCAGCATTTT. Looking up the rest from reference TRBV2 and TRBJ1-5 gives the full variable domain: EPEVTQTPSHQVTQMGQEVILRCVPISNHLYFYWYRQILGQKVEFLVSFYNNEISEKSEIFDDQFSVERPDGSNFTLKIRSTKLEDSAMYFCASGPFSNQPQHFGDGTRLSIL.

V is TRBV15 and J is TRBJ2-7, with D hard to call. V was cut by 0 bases and J by 6 bases, with 9 bases left in between. The germline CDR1 and CDR2 sequences are LNHNV and YYDKDF (reference sequence). The CDR3 sequence is 13 residues long. As DNA, the CDR3 is TGTGCCACCAGCAGAGATGATCTGGGCGAGCAGTACTTC. This translates into CATSRDDLGEQYF. Combining the CDR3 with reference TRBV15 and TRBJ2-7 gives the whole variable domain DAMVIQNPRYQVTQFGKPVTLSCSQTLNHNVMYWYQQKSSQAPKLLFHYYDKDFNNEADTPDNFQSRRPNTSFCFLDIRSPGLGDTAMYLCATSRDDLGEQYFGPGTRLTVT.

The V call is TRBV6-1, the J call TRBJ1-1, with D hard to call. Trimming took 3 bases from V and 1 from J, leaving 3 bases between them. Germline loops: CDR1 MNHNS, CDR2 SASEGT. CDR3 length equals 12 residues. The CDR3 DNA reads as TGTGCCAGCAGTGAGAGGAACACTGAAGCTTTCTTT. Translated: CASSERNTEAFF.

This sequence joins TRBV10-3 and TRBJ1-2; TRBD1 agrees at 8 bases. Germline CDR1 is ENHRY and CDR2 is SYGVKD. J was trimmed by 7 bases and V by 4 bases; bases with no gene match: 14. The CDR3 contains 16 residues. The CDR3 spells CAISASGGATFRGYTF. The CDR3 region has the DNA TGTGCCATCAGTGCCTCAGGGGGCGCGACGTTCCGTGGCTACACCTTC.

The chain uses TRBV4-1 and TRBJ1-4; D remains ambiguous. This CDR3 is built from 11 residues. Germline V CDR1 and CDR2: MGHRA, YSYEKL. Trimming cost V 2 bases and J 13 bases, with 8 bases left between them. This chain's CDR3 is CASSQLRRLFF. CDR3 DNA: TGCGCCAGCAGCCAATTACGACGACTGTTTTTT.

The rearrangement uses TRBV30 and TRBJ1-2; D is unresolved. This CDR3 has 14 residues. CDR1 and CDR2 from the germline V gene are GTSNPN and SVGIG (reference sequence). With 1 base removed from V and 8 bases from J, the gap between germline ends came to 17 bases. CDR3 residues: CAWSGRPRLEGYTF. The CDR3 DNA follows: TGTGCCTGGAGTGGCAGGCCCCGTTTAGAGGGCTACACCTTC.

The chain uses TRBV29-1 and TRBJ2-5, with TRBD2 identical over 9 bases. The CDR3 is made up of 12 amino acids. The germline V gene encodes CDR1 SQVTM and CDR2 ANQGSEA. V lost 6 bases and J lost 3; bases outside the gene matches: 2. CDR3 sequence reads: CSVRTSEETQYF. CDR3 DNA: TGCAGCGTCCGGACTAGCGAAGAGACCCAGTACTTC.

This clone was seen a single time. This chain joins TRBV30 and TRBJ2-3; D might be TRBD2 (8 bases). The CDR3 spans 16 residues. The V end was cut by 5 bases, the J end by 1 base, with 19 bases between. Germline V gene sequence: CDR1 GTSNPN, CDR2 SVGIG (reference sequence). CDR3 amino acids: CAWEPGLDRGTDTQYF. Here the CDR3 DNA reads TGTGCCTGGGAACCGGGACTAGACAGGGGCACAGATACGCAGTATTTT.

V gene TRBV2 combines with J gene TRBJ1-5; D is possibly TRBD1 (5 bases). The CDR3 consists of 13 residues. Germline-derived CDR1 and CDR2 are SNHLY and FYNNEI. V lost 9 bases and J lost 4, with 13 bases in between. The CDR3 bases are TGTGCCAGTTGTGACAGAGAAAATCAGCCCCAGCATTTT. Translated, it gives CASCDRENQPQHF.